The clone carrying this TCR beta chain occurred a few times. Germline V gives CDR1 MNHEY, CDR2 SVGAGI. The CDR3 is 14 residues long. With V trimmed by 10 bases and J by 11 bases, 14 bases remained unmatched. Authors' analysis steps: Amplification from reference gene primers served as the basis for estimated nucleated cell counts. Using immunoSEQ multiplex PCR, the repertoire was profiled, and TCRdb retains in-frame clones only, with some absent. D and trimming come from the DNA, and the V and J calls and clone size come from that table. The sample lists about 87,000 clones, about four fifths occurring once. This sample stems from a study of blood T cell repertoires in COVID-19. Study summary: Researchers got acute and convalescent COVID-19 samples from the United States, Italy and Spain.

This sequence was found in a woman aged 70-85 years with acute or convalescent COVID-19. The rearrangement links TRBV6-5 to TRBJ1-4; 9 bases match TRBD1. Material: peripheral blood. CDR3 in amino acids: CATRRQGERGKLFF. The CDR3 DNA is TGTGCCACCAGACGACAGGGGGAAAGAGGGAAACTGTTTTTT.